Sequencing of this T cell receptor (beta chain) was carried out in a study of T cell clones after liver transplantation. Overall study: A pre-transplant mixed lymphocyte reaction with TCRbeta sequencing defined graft-donor-reactive clones followed in post-transplant blood.

Produced via immunoSEQ multiplex PCR; TCRdb's table is partial and in-frame only. The repertoire holds more than 100,000 clones, with around 80% as singletons. The V gene lost 0 bases and the J gene lost 10 bases, with 13 bases spanning the gap. This CDR3 contains 14 residues. The germline gives CDR1 LNHNV, CDR2 YYDKDF (reference sequence). Details on this clone: What it binds is unknown.

Regarding the study as a whole: These preliminary findings come from unstandardized post-transplant sampling times.

The rearrangement joins TRBV15 to TRBJ2-1; D possibly matches TRBD1 or TRBD2 (5 bases each). The clonotype was recovered from a human patient who received a liver transplant. Some T cells may be supplied by the graft donor. The sequencing used CD4+ T cells from blood, collected approximately 43 months after liver transplant. The CDR3 loop is CATSRDPGPREQFF. DNA of the CDR3: TGTGCCACCAGCAGAGATCCGGGGCCGAGGGAGCAGTTCTTC.